This T cell receptor beta chain was obtained from a study of shared clonotypes between healthy human individuals. TCRdb's table, derived via immunoSEQ multiplex PCR, lists solely in-frame clones and lacks some. In the table there are 800,000 or so clones, around 96% of which are singletons. CD45RO-negative, CCR7-selected cells formed the naive CD8 fraction, which excluded terminally differentiated effector memory CD45RA+ cells. CDR1 and CDR2 from the germline V gene are MNHEY and SVGAGI. The germline V and J ends were trimmed by 0 bases and 14 bases, with 13 bases remaining between them. CDR3 length: 13 residues.

The TCR comes from a man aged 25 to 45 in good health. Input material: naive CD8+ T cells sorted from blood. The J gene is TRBJ2-2, the V gene TRBV6-5; no definite D call. The CDR3 region has the DNA TGTGCCAGCAGTTACTCGAAGGCAGTCCAACTGTTTTTT. Protein product: CASSYSKAVQLFF.